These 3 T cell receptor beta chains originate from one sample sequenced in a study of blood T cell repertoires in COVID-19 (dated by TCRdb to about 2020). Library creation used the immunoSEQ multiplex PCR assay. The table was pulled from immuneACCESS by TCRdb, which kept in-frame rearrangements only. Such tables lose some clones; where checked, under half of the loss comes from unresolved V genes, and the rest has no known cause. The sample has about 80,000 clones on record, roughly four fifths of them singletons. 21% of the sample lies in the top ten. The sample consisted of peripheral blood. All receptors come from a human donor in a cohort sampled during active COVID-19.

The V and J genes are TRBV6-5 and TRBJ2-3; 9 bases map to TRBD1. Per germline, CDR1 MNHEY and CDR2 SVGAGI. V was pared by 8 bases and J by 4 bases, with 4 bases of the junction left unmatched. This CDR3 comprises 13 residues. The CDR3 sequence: CASRDRVADTQYF. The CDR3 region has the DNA TGTGCCAGCCGGGACAGGGTCGCAGATACGCAGTATTTT.

CDR3 nucleotides: TGTGCCAGCAGCTTAAGGGCCAGGGGTTATAATTCACCCCTCCACTTT. It encodes CASSLRARGYNSPLHF. The chain employs TRBV5-4 and TRBJ1-6; D perhaps matches TRBD1 (6 bases). CDR1 and CDR2 (germline): SGHNT, YYREEE (reference sequence). The CDR3 consists of 16 residues. V shed 2 bases and J shed 4 bases, with 13 bases lying between them.

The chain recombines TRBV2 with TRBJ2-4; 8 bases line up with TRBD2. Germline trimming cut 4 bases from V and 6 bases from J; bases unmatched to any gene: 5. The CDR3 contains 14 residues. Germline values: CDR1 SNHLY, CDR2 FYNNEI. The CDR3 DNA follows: TGTGCCAGCAGTGCGCGGGGGGCTGGAAACATTCAGTACTTC. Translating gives CASSARGAGNIQYF.